Below are 3 T cell receptor beta chains sequenced from a single sample in a study of T cell responses to AZD1222 COVID-19 vaccine. TCRdb's table, derived via immunoSEQ multiplex PCR, lists solely in-frame clones and lacks some. This repertoire shows some 170,000 clones, roughly 90% found once; its top ten account for approximately 4.3%. The sample here was peripheral blood, taken 28 days after the second AZD1222 dose. These receptor sequences come from an adult who received the AZD1222 COVID-19 vaccine.

V and J are TRBV10-3 and TRBJ2-5; D is undetermined. V dropped 6 bases and J dropped 4 bases, with 12 bases sitting between them. The CDR3 runs to 13 residues. Germline V gene data show CDR1 as ENHRY and CDR2 as SYGVKD. The CDR3 region has the DNA TGTGCCATCAGCCTATCTGAGGCAGAGACCCAGTACTTC. It translates to CAISLSEAETQYF.

This chain connects TRBV27 to TRBJ1-1; D call uncertain. This CDR3 is 14 amino acids long. CDR1 and CDR2 from the germline V gene are MNHEY and SMNVEV (reference sequence). V was shortened by 3 bases and J by 0 bases, with 8 bases between the two germline ends. CDR3 sequence: CASSLGRMNTEAFF. DNA of the CDR3: TGTGCCAGCAGTTTGGGCCGGATGAACACTGAAGCTTTCTTT.

The genes are TRBV5-5 and TRBJ1-2, with D possibly TRBD1 on 6 matching bases. Germline CDR1 SGHKS, CDR2 YYEKEE (reference sequence). The V and J ends lost 4 bases and 1 base respectively, with 14 bases between them. The CDR3 covers 15 residues. The CDR3 is CASSPGQNLNYGYTF. As DNA, the CDR3 is TGTGCCAGCAGCCCCGGACAGAACCTTAACTATGGCTACACCTTC.